The 15 T cell receptor beta chains below all came from one sample that was sequenced in a study of cytomegalovirus exposure and HLA in healthy donors. Primers for the PCR totalled 60 Vbeta and 13 Jbeta. Method: immunoSEQ multiplex PCR; TCRdb's copy keeps in-frame clones and lacks some. This table has roughly 120,000 clones, about 80% appearing once. Material for sequencing was PBMCs. The receptors originated from a man aged 25-45 years in good health and CMV-seronegative.

The chain employs TRBV7-8 and TRBJ2-7, with D maybe TRBD1 (5 bases). Deletions cut 2 bases from V and 3 bases from J, with 11 bases between. The CDR3 loop spans 14 amino acids. Germline V gene data show CDR1 as SGHVS and CDR2 as FQNEAQ. The CDR3 DNA reads as TGTGCCAGCAGCTTACTCGGACACCTCTACGAGCAGTACTTC. It translates to CASSLLGHLYEQYF.

This chain connects TRBV4-2 to TRBJ2-7, with a tentative D call TRBD1 (6 bases). Looked up from germline, CDR1 is LGHNA and CDR2 is YNFKEQ. V shed 1 base and J shed 4 bases, with 11 bases lying between them. CDR3 length equals 14 residues. CDR3: CASSQGGPAYEQYF. The CDR3 coding sequence is TGTGCCAGCAGCCAAGGGGGGCCTGCTTACGAGCAGTACTTC.

This chain uses TRBV11-2 with TRBJ1-1; D remains ambiguous. The germline V and J ends were trimmed by 5 bases and 11 bases, with 12 bases remaining between them. CDR1 is SGHAT and CDR2 is FQNNGV in the germline V gene. The CDR3 consists of 11 residues. The CDR3 nucleotides read TGTGCCAGCAGCAATGGGTGGGAGGCTTTCTTT. Protein sequence: CASSNGWEAFF.

The chain couples TRBV4-3 to TRBJ2-2; D not certain. V was clipped by 0 bases and J by 4 bases, with 6 bases between them. The CDR3 totals 14 residues. Germline V lookup: CDR1 LGHNA, CDR2 YSLEER. The CDR3 reads CASSQDWSTGELFF. CDR3 bases: TGCGCCAGCAGCCAAGATTGGAGCACCGGGGAGCTGTTTTTT.

This clone has only one observation. The sample has other DNA sequences that encode this CDR3 too. The genes are TRBV27 and TRBJ2-7; TRBD1 agrees at 10 bases. The germline gives CDR1 MNHEY, CDR2 SMNVEV (reference sequence). The CDR3 spans 13 residues. The junction had 0 bases not matched to a gene; V was cut back by 5 bases and J by 2 bases. The CDR3: CASSDRGPYEQYF. CDR3 in DNA: TGTGCCAGCAGTGACAGGGGGCCCTACGAGCAGTACTTC.

The rearrangement uses TRBV9 and TRBJ2-7, with 9 bases fitting TRBD2. The V gene end was trimmed by 0 bases and the J gene end by 7 bases; junction bases not matched to a gene: 8. CDR1 SGDLS and CDR2 YYNGEE come from the germline V gene. The CDR3 loop spans 15 amino acids. Here the CDR3 reads CASSVDLAGPREQYF. CDR3 DNA sequence: TGTGCCAGCAGCGTAGATCTAGCGGGGCCCCGGGAGCAGTACTTC.

The chain is built from TRBV5-4 and TRBJ2-1; D may be TRBD2 (5 bases). Looked up from germline, CDR1 is SGHNT and CDR2 is YYREEE (reference sequence). This CDR3 contains 14 residues. The ends were cut back, 4 bases at V and 16 bases at J, with 24 bases in the middle. This CDR3 reads CASSISRGLQSSFF. Written as DNA, the CDR3 is TGTGCCAGCAGCATTAGCCGAGGACTCCAGTCCAGCTTCTTC.

This chain connects TRBV7-7 to TRBJ1-4; D not resolved. Germline lookup yields CDR1 SSHAT and CDR2 FNYEAQ (reference sequence). There are 13 residues in the CDR3. Trimming took off 5 bases at V and 5 bases at J, with 9 bases between the two ends. As DNA, the CDR3 is TGTGCCAGCAGCCCGAACGGGAATGAAAAACTGTTTTTT. Translated, it gives CASSPNGNEKLFF.

This clone occurred once. V gene TRBV9 combines with J gene TRBJ1-6; D gene uncertain. Trimming pared 0 bases from V and 7 bases from J, leaving 11 bases between. The germline V gene has CDR1 SGDLS and CDR2 YYNGEE. The CDR3 loop spans 15 amino acids. This CDR3 reads CASSVDGINNSPLHF. CDR3 in DNA: TGTGCCAGCAGCGTAGATGGCATAAACAATTCACCCCTCCACTTT.

The rearrangement links TRBV12-5 to TRBJ1-2; no reliable D call. Deletions cut 0 bases from V and 6 bases from J, with 8 bases between. Germline-derived CDR1 and CDR2 are LGHNT and FRNRAP. The CDR3 extends over 13 amino acids. CDR3 protein: CASGLVPGNGYTF. The CDR3 nucleotides are TGTGCTAGTGGTTTGGTACCGGGTAATGGCTACACCTTC. Combining the CDR3 with reference TRBV12-5 and TRBJ1-2 gives the whole variable domain DARVTQTPRHKVTEMGQEVTMRCQPILGHNTVFWYRQTMMQGLELLAYFRNRAPLDDSGMPKDRFSAEMPDATLATLKIQPSEPRDSAVYFCASGLVPGNGYTFGSGTRLTVV.

The V gene is TRBV6-5, the J gene TRBJ1-1; no firm D call. The ends were cut back, 5 bases at V and 1 base at J, with 5 bases in the middle. The germline V gene has CDR1 MNHEY and CDR2 SVGAGI. The length of the CDR3 is 12 residues. The CDR3 bases are TGTGCCAGCAGTGGAGGGAACACTGAAGCTTTCTTT. Amino acid sequence: CASSGGNTEAFF.

The CDR3 bases are TGCAGCGGAACCGGGCCGGGGGCCGGGGAGCTGTTTTTT. Residues: CSGTGPGAGELFF. V and J are TRBV29-1 and TRBJ2-2; tentatively, D is TRBD2 (6 bases). Per the germline V gene, CDR1 is SQVTM and CDR2 is ANQGSEA. V was cut by 7 bases and J by 6 bases, with 15 bases left in between. The CDR3 has 13 amino acids.

The chain uses TRBV13 and TRBJ2-7; D unresolved. In germline, CDR1 is PRHDT, CDR2 FYEKMQ (reference sequence). CDR3 length equals 13 residues. Trimming removed 2 bases from V and 5 bases from J, with 10 bases in between. CDR3 DNA sequence: TGTGCCAGCAGCTTATTAACCGGAGACGAGCAGTACTTC. Translating gives CASSLLTGDEQYF.

The V gene is TRBV7-9, the J gene TRBJ2-7; D is uncertain. The CDR3 loop spans 13 amino acids. Germline V gene sequence: CDR1 SEHNR, CDR2 FQNEAQ (reference sequence). Trimming took off 2 bases at V and 3 bases at J, with 8 bases between the two ends. CDR3 loop: CASSLFTVYEQYF. DNA of the CDR3: TGTGCCAGCAGCTTATTCACGGTCTACGAGCAGTACTTC.

V and J are TRBV7-3 and TRBJ2-2; 13 nucleotides match TRBD2. Germline assignment: CDR1 SGHTA and CDR2 FQGTGA. CDR3 size: 17 residues. The V segment lost 5 bases and the J segment 1 base; nucleotides outside the gene matches: 4. The chain's CDR3 is CASSPGLAGVNTGELFF. The CDR3 coding sequence is TGTGCCAGCAGCCCTGGACTAGCGGGGGTGAACACCGGGGAGCTGTTTTTT.